The sequence of this T cell receptor (beta chain) was determined in a study of siplizumab effects on memory and regulatory T cells. Trimming took 4 bases from V and 9 from J; bases not matched to a gene: 14. The CDR3 is made up of 16 amino acids. Germline values: CDR1 SGHTA, CDR2 FQGTGA. Assay used: immunoSEQ multiplex PCR; TCRdb lists only in-frame clones, some missing. This sample has tens of thousands of clones, with around 97% found just once. Donor pairs, a few in total, had unstimulated naive, memory, effector memory and TEMRA subsets sequenced. The sequence derives from a human donor in good health. The J gene is TRBJ2-1, the V gene TRBV7-3; 8 nucleotides match TRBD1. Sequences were obtained from naive CD8+ T cells sorted from blood. The CDR3 DNA reads TGTGCCAGCAGCTGGGCCGGGACAGGACCCTTGGGTGAGCAGTTCTTC. It translates to CASSWAGTGPLGEQFF. Together with reference TRBV7-3 and TRBJ2-1, the CDR3 gives the full variable domain: GAGVSQTPSNKVTEKGKYVELRCDPISGHTALYWYRQSLGQGPEFLIYFQGTGAADDSGLPNDRFFAVRPEGSVSTLKIQRTERGDSAVYLCASSWAGTGPLGEQFFGPGTRLTVL.